The sample holds many counts of the clone carrying this T cell receptor (beta chain). Its specificity is not known. The CDR3 end is not reached by the read, which stops 3 residues before it; the germline J gene fills it in. This specimen comes from a study of T cell clonality in common variable immunodeficiency. Study results and caveats: CVID subjects showed higher TCRbeta clonality than healthy controls. Compared with controls, CVID subjects had fewer shared TCRbeta clones. Fewer deletions and N-nucleotide insertions were reportedly seen in common variable immunodeficiency TCR beta sequences. What drives increased CVID clonality needs T cell subpopulation sequencing.

The CDR3 is made up of 19 amino acids. V shed 0 bases and J 5 bases; nucleotides not matched to a gene: 17. CDR1 LGHDT and CDR2 YNNKEL come from the germline V gene (reference sequence). Sequencing was performed with immunoSEQ multiplex PCR; in TCRdb, only in-frame clones are kept and a portion is missing. This repertoire lists over 35,000 clones without singletons; about 0.67% sits in the top ten. The clonotype originates from a person between 18 and 75 years old in good health. The chain is built from TRBV3-1 (or the pseudogene TRBV3-2) and TRBJ2-7; 9 bases fit TRBD1. Sequencing used peripheral blood mononuclear cells. CDR3 DNA (partial): TGTGCCAGCAGCCAAGAATTGATGGTCGCAGGACAGGGGTTCAACGAG. Translating it yields CASSQELMVAGQGFNE. In full, the CDR3 reads CASSQELMVAGQGFNEQYF.